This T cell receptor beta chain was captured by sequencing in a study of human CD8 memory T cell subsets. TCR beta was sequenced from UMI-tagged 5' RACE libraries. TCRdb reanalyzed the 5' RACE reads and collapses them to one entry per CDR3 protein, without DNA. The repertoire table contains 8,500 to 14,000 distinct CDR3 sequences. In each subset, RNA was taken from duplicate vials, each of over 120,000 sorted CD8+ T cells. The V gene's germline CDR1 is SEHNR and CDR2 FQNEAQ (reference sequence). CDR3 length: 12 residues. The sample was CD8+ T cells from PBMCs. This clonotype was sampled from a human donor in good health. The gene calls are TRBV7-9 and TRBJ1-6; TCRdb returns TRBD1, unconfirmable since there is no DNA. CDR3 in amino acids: CASSLGQLALHF.